The 18 T cell receptor beta chains reported below all come from one sample, sequenced in a study of metastatic and nonmetastatic thyroid tumors. TCRdb re-called the PCR reads with MiXCR. The data show some 19,000 clones, with around a third seen just once and approximately 22% held by the top ten. Every patient was untreated before thyroid surgery. The sample comprised adjacent normal tissue. The receptors were gathered from a female donor with papillary thyroid cancer or a benign thyroid nodule (not recorded which). Some clones in this sample may be carry-over from other donors' samples.

This clone is termed medium-sized. The V call is TRBV6-1, the J call TRBJ1-5; no clear D. Germline V gene data show CDR1 as MNHNS and CDR2 as SASEGT. The CDR3 is 12 amino acids. V lost 6 bases to trimming and J lost 7 bases, with 10 bases between them. The CDR3 nucleotides are TGTGCCAGCAGCAAGGGAACGCAGCCCCAGCATTTT. Amino acids: CASSKGTQPQHF.

By its share, this clone is medium-sized. The rearrangement joins TRBV7-3 to TRBJ2-1, with 8 positions matching TRBD1. CDR3 size: 13 residues. In germline, CDR1 is SGHTA, CDR2 FQGTGA. The V gene end was trimmed by 6 bases and the J gene end by 7 bases; junction bases not matched to a gene: 5. The CDR3 coding sequence is TGTGCCAGCAGGACAGGGGACGGGAATGAGCAGTTCTTC. This encodes CASRTGDGNEQFF. Combining the CDR3 with reference TRBV7-3 and TRBJ2-1 gives the whole variable domain GAGVSQTPSNKVTEKGKYVELRCDPISGHTALYWYRQSLGQGPEFLIYFQGTGAADDSGLPNDRFFAVRPEGSVSTLKIQRTERGDSAVYLCASRTGDGNEQFFGPGTRLTVL.

By frequency in the sample, this clone is medium-sized. The J gene is TRBJ2-5, the V gene TRBV4-2; TRBD2 matches at 8 bases. This CDR3 has 14 amino acids. The germline V gene has CDR1 LGHNA and CDR2 YNFKEQ. With V trimmed by 2 bases and J by 3 bases, 2 bases remained unmatched. The CDR3 loop is CASSQKRGKETQYF. The CDR3 DNA follows: TGTGCCAGCAGCCAAAAGCGGGGGAAAGAGACCCAGTACTTC.

This clone is categorized as medium-sized. This chain uses TRBV6-1 with TRBJ2-7; TRBD1 matches at 7 bases. Germline lookup yields CDR1 MNHNS and CDR2 SASEGT. J lost 4 bases, V lost 5 bases, and 5 bases had no gene match. This CDR3 is built from 13 residues. The CDR3 coding sequence is TGTGCCAGCAGTAGGGACAGAGGTTACGAGCAGTACTTC. It codes for CASSRDRGYEQYF.

J is TRBJ1-5 and V is TRBV6-1; 8 bases match TRBD1. The ends lost 6 bases at V and 7 bases at J; junction bases unmatched: 11. Per the germline V gene, CDR1 is MNHNS and CDR2 is SASEGT. This CDR3 is 15 amino acids long. The CDR3 nucleotides read TGTGCCAGCAGATCGACAGGGGAAGGAAGACAGCCCCAGCATTTT. Translated: CASRSTGEGRQPQHF.

This clone has just one count. This same CDR3 is encoded by further DNA sequences in the sample. The genes are TRBV7-2 and TRBJ1-2; perhaps TRBD1 as D (5 bases). The germline V gene has CDR1 SGHTA and CDR2 FQGNSA. This CDR3 is built from 13 residues. V was shortened by 1 base and J by 7 bases, with 10 bases between the two germline ends. In nucleotides, the CDR3 is TGTGCCAGCAGCTTAGGTCGGGGGGTTGGCTACACCTTC. Its translation is CASSLGRGVGYTF.

This sequence joins TRBV29-1 and TRBJ1-1; the D is unclear. Germline V gene data show CDR1 as SQVTM and CDR2 as ANQGSEA. The CDR3 contains 11 residues. With 2 bases removed from V and 4 bases from J, the gap between germline ends came to 5 bases. The CDR3 spells CSVEQVTEAFF. DNA for the CDR3: TGCAGCGTTGAACAGGTCACTGAAGCTTTCTTT.

The CDR3 is CSARDLGQGYQETQYF. CDR3 DNA sequence: TGCAGTGCTAGAGATTTGGGACAGGGTTACCAAGAGACCCAGTACTTC. This rearrangement joins TRBV20-1 to TRBJ2-5; TRBD1 matches at 9 bases. The CDR3 sequence is 16 residues long. V trimming: 0 bases; J trimming: 0 bases; junction bases outside the gene matches: 5. CDR1 and CDR2 (germline): DFQATT, SNEGSKA (reference sequence).

This rearrangement joins TRBV20-1 to TRBJ2-1; 9 positions agree with TRBD2. CDR1 is DFQATT, CDR2 SNEGSKA, per germline (reference sequence). This CDR3 has 14 amino acids. V gave up 4 bases and J gave up 8 bases; unmatched junction bases: 9. CDR3 DNA: TGCAGTGCTATATGGCCTAGCGGGGTGGATGAGCAGTTCTTC. Translated: CSAIWPSGVDEQFF.

V gene TRBV6-2 or TRBV6-3 combines with J gene TRBJ2-2; D is possibly TRBD1 (5 bases). The germline CDR1 and CDR2 sequences are MNHEY and SVGEGT. Trimming took 2 bases from V and 4 from J, leaving 14 bases between them. This CDR3 contains 16 residues. Here the CDR3 DNA reads TGTGCCAGCAGTTACGACAGTCGTAGGAGCACCGGGGAGCTGTTTTTT. Translation: CASSYDSRRSTGELFF.

This clone was recorded many times. The chain carries TRBV28 and TRBJ2-5; a possible D gene is TRBD2 (5 bases). The CDR3 is made up of 20 amino acids. The V gene lost 2 bases and the J gene lost 2 bases, with 27 bases spanning the gap. Germline V gene lookup returns CDR1 MDHEN and CDR2 SYDVKM. The DNA of the CDR3 is TGTGCCAGCAGTTTAGGGGTCTCGGGGTCGACTACCGCCTATCAAGAGACCCAGTACTTC. Translation gives CASSLGVSGSTTAYQETQYF.

In this sample, this clone turned up many times. The rearrangement uses TRBV20-1 and TRBJ2-1; 11 nucleotides agree with TRBD2. The CDR3 runs 14 residues. CDR1 and CDR2 from the germline V gene are DFQATT and SNEGSKA (reference sequence). The V gene end was trimmed by 6 bases and the J gene end by 7 bases; junction bases not matched to a gene: 8. CDR3: CSAEISGGGNEQFF. Here the CDR3 DNA reads TGCAGTGCCGAGATTAGCGGGGGGGGGAATGAGCAGTTCTTC.

Sample share makes this clone medium-sized. For the CDR3, the DNA is TGTGCCAGCAGCTTGGGACAAGCGGGTATCTACGAGCAGTACTTC. As protein: CASSLGQAGIYEQYF. The chain recombines TRBV11-2 with TRBJ2-7, with D perhaps matching TRBD1 or TRBD2 (6 bases each). The CDR3 contains 15 residues. V lost 3 bases to trimming and J lost 3 bases, with 15 bases between them. Germline V gene sequence: CDR1 SGHAT, CDR2 FQNNGV.

This clone was counted only a few times. J is TRBJ2-1 and V is TRBV6-5; the match to TRBD1 covers 8 bases. The germline V gene has CDR1 MNHEY and CDR2 SVGAGI. With 3 bases clipped from V and 6 bases from J, the junction kept 7 bases outside the gene matches. The CDR3 is 15 amino acids. The CDR3 protein is CASSYVTGVPNEQFF. The CDR3 DNA reads TGTGCCAGCAGTTATGTGACAGGGGTCCCCAATGAGCAGTTCTTC.

This clone was detected only a few times. A read error may account for a junction end that differs from germline. The V call is TRBV6-5, the J call TRBJ1-4, with D maybe TRBD1 (5 bases). The CDR3 runs 13 residues. The germline CDR1 and CDR2 sequences are MNHEY and SVGAGI. CDR3 sequence reads: CASRPTGREKLLF. CDR3 DNA: TGTGCCAGCAGACCTACAGGACGTGAAAAACTGCTTTTT.

By frequency in the sample, this clone is medium-sized. Other nucleotide sequences from this sample produce the same CDR3. V gene TRBV7-2 combines with J gene TRBJ2-1; D gene unclear. The germline V gene encodes CDR1 SGHTA and CDR2 FQGNSA. The CDR3 spans 12 residues. Trimming removed 4 bases at V and 8 bases at J, with 9 bases between. The CDR3 nucleotides are TGTGCCAGCAGCTCAATCTTCGATGAGCAGTTCTTC. This codes for CASSSIFDEQFF.

This clone was observed a handful of times. The CDR3 reads CASSLRAVSYNEQFF. DNA of the CDR3: TGTGCCAGCAGTTTACGAGCGGTTTCCTACAATGAGCAGTTCTTC. The V gene is TRBV6-2 or TRBV6-3, the J gene TRBJ2-1, with a weak D call TRBD2 (5 bases). V was cut by 4 bases and J by 1 base, with 11 bases left in between. CDR3 size: 15 residues. Germline V lookup: CDR1 MNHEY, CDR2 SVGEGT.

The V call is TRBV6-1, the J call TRBJ1-2; D possibly corresponds to TRBD1 (5 bases). V lost 8 bases to trimming and J lost 8 bases, with 18 bases between them. The CDR3 consists of 13 residues. Germline loops: CDR1 MNHNS, CDR2 SASEGT. CDR3: CASFYGTGVGYTF. The CDR3 DNA reads TGTGCCAGCTTTTACGGGACCGGGGTCGGCTACACCTTC.